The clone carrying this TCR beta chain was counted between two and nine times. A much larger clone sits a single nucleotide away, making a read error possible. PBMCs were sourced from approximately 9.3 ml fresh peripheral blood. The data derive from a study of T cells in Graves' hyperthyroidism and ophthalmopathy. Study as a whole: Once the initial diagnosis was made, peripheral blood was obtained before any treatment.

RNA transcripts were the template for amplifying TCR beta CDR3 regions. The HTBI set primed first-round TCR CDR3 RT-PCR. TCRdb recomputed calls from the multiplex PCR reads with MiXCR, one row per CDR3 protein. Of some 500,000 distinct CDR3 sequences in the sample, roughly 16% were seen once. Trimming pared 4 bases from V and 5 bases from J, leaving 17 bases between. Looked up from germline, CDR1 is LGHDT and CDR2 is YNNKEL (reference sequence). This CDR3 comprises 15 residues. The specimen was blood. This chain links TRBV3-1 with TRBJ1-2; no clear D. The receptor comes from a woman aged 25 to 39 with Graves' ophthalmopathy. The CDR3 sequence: CASSPRSNGVYGYTF. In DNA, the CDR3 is TGTGCCAGCAGCCCCCGGAGCAATGGGGTATATGGCTACACCTTC.